The T cell receptor beta chain described here comes from a study of blood T cell repertoires in COVID-19. CDR1 is SGHNT, CDR2 YYREEE, per germline (reference sequence). V gave up 4 bases and J gave up 0 bases, with 17 bases separating them. The CDR3 sequence is 17 residues long. Repertoires were generated with immunoSEQ multiplex PCR, while TCRdb's copy carries only in-frame clones and drops some. The sample gives 150,000 to 180,000 clones, about 83% of which show up once; over 10% is in the top ten. The sequence derives from an older woman with COVID-19, enrolled during active disease. The rearrangement uses TRBV5-4 and TRBJ1-3, with D possibly matching TRBD1 (6 bases). The specimen sequenced was peripheral blood. The CDR3 DNA is TGTGCCAGCAGCCGGGGAGGGACACCCAGCTCTGGAAACACCATATATTTT. It yields the protein CASSRGGTPSSGNTIYF.